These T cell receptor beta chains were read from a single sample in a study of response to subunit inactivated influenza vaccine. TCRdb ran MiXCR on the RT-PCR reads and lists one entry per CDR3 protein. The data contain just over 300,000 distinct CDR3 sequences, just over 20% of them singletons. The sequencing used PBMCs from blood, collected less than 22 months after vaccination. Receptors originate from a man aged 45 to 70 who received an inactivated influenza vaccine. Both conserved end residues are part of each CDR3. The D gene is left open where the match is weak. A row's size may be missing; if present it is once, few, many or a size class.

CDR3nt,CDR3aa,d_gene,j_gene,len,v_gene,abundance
TGCGCCAGCAGCCAACCAAATTCCTGGCTAGACAATGAGCAGTTCTTC,CASSQPNSWLDNEQFF,-,TRBJ2-1,16,TRBV4-1,-
TGCAGCGTACGGACTGGAAACACCGGGGAGCTGTTTTTT,CSVRTGNTGELFF,-,TRBJ2-2,13,TRBV29-1,-
TGTGCCAGCAGCCCCCCTCCCGGCTACGTGAGCTCCTACAATGAGCAGTTCTTC,CASSPPPGYVSSYNEQFF,-,TRBJ2-1,18,TRBV11-1,few
TGCAGTGCCACCTCGGGACTGTTCACAGATACGCAGTATTTT,CSATSGLFTDTQYF,-,TRBJ2-3,14,TRBV20-1,few
TGTGCCACCAGCAGAGCCATCTCCACAGGCTATGGCTACACCTTC,CATSRAISTGYGYTF,-,TRBJ1-2,15,TRBV15,many
TGTGCCATCAGTGAGTCACCCGACAGCGCTTTCTTT,CAISESPDSAFF,-,TRBJ1-1,12,TRBV10-3,few
TGTGCCAGCAGCCAAGGAGGGGTGACTTTCTTT,CASSQGGVTFF,-,TRBJ1-1,11,TRBV14,few
TGTGCCAGCAGCCTTAGCCATGGAAGCACAGATACGCAGTATTTT,CASSLSHGSTDTQYF,-,TRBJ2-3,15,TRBV11-3,-
TGCAGCGTTGTGGACAGGGGGTTCCACAATGAGCAGTTCTTC,CSVVDRGFHNEQFF,TRBD1,TRBJ2-1,14,TRBV29-1,few
TGCGCCAGCAGCTTTATCGAGGAACATGAGCAGTTCTTC,CASSFIEEHEQFF,-,TRBJ2-1,13,TRBV5-1,-
TGTGCCAGCAGACCGGGACAGAACGTCCATGGCTACACCTTC,CASRPGQNVHGYTF,TRBD1,TRBJ1-2,14,TRBV12-3/TRBV12-4,few
TGTGCCAGTAGTAGGGGACAGCTAACACCCTATGGCTACACCTTC,CASSRGQLTPYGYTF,TRBD1,TRBJ1-2,15,TRBV19,few
TGCGCCAGCAGTAAACAGGGTGGCCATGAGCAGTTCTTC,CASSKQGGHEQFF,-,TRBJ2-1,13,TRBV5-1,-
TGTGCCAGCAGGCGAGGGACAGGCAGCACAGATACGCAGTATTTT,CASRRGTGSTDTQYF,TRBD1,TRBJ2-3,15,TRBV12-3/TRBV12-4,few
TGCGCCAGCAGCCAAGATGAAGGACTAGCGGGAGCCGGAGATACGCAGTATTTT,CASSQDEGLAGAGDTQYF,TRBD2,TRBJ2-3,18,TRBV4-3,-
TGTGCCAGCAGCCCAGACAGGACCACTGAAGCTTTCTTT,CASSPDRTTEAFF,-,TRBJ1-1,13,TRBV11-2,-
TGTGCCAGCAGCCAAGACGTGAGGGCAAACACCGGGGAGCTGTTTTTT,CASSQDVRANTGELFF,-,TRBJ2-2,16,TRBV4-2,-
TGTGCCAGTAGCCGGGACGGACTTAATGAAGCTTTCTTT,CASSRDGLNEAFF,-,TRBJ1-1,13,TRBV19,-
TGTGCCAGCAGCGGGCCCGACACCGGGGAGCTGTTTTTT,CASSGPDTGELFF,-,TRBJ2-2,13,TRBV7-2,-
TGTGCCAGCAGCCCTGGGTGGGTGGGAATTGACACTGAAGCTTTCTTT,CASSPGWVGIDTEAFF,-,TRBJ1-1,16,TRBV7-4,many
TGTGCCAGCGGGACCCCTTTCCCCGAGCAGTACTTC,CASGTPFPEQYF,-,TRBJ2-7,12,TRBV28,-
TGCGCCAGCAGCTTGGAAAGGACAGGGGGCCATGGCTACACCTTC,CASSLERTGGHGYTF,TRBD1,TRBJ1-2,15,TRBV5-1,many
TGCGCCAGCAGCCAAGGGGAAGGGGCCTTCAATGAGCAGTTCTTC,CASSQGEGAFNEQFF,-,TRBJ2-1,15,TRBV4-1,-
TGCAGCGTGCAACGGGACGGTTCCTACGAGCAGTACTTC,CSVQRDGSYEQYF,-,TRBJ2-7,13,TRBV29-1,few
TGTGCCAGCAGCCAGGGGGCGGCCCGCACAGATACGCAGTATTTT,CASSQGAARTDTQYF,TRBD1,TRBJ2-3,15,TRBV7-2,-
TGCAGTGTCACCAGCTCATCAGGGACACTACGCTACAATGAGCAGTTCTTC,CSVTSSSGTLRYNEQFF,-,TRBJ2-1,17,TRBV20-1,-
TGCAGTGGGCGGGAACCGCCAACGTACAATGAGCAGTTCTTC,CSGREPPTYNEQFF,-,TRBJ2-1,14,TRBV20-1,few
TGCAGTGCTAGTGATAGCGTGGGAGTGGAGCAGTACTTC,CSASDSVGVEQYF,-,TRBJ2-7,13,TRBV20-1,-
TGTGCCAGCAGCCAAGAGTATATCCCGGGCTATGGCTACACCTTC,CASSQEYIPGYGYTF,-,TRBJ1-2,15,TRBV3-1,-
TGTGCCAGCTCACAAGGTTCTACGCCTGGCTACACCTTC,CASSQGSTPGYTF,-,TRBJ1-2,13,TRBV18,-
TGTGCCAGCAGCGCGACCTTTCGCACAGATACGCAGTATTTT,CASSATFRTDTQYF,-,TRBJ2-3,14,TRBV9,few
TGCGCCAGCAGCCAAGATCCGGGACAGGGGGCAGGAAACACCATATATTTT,CASSQDPGQGAGNTIYF,TRBD1,TRBJ1-3,17,TRBV4-1,few
TGTGCCAGCAGTTGGGGGCTAGGGGGAGAGACCCAGTACTTC,CASSWGLGGETQYF,-,TRBJ2-5,14,TRBV28,once
TGTGCCACCAGCAGAGACAGGGCTCGGAATTCACCCCTCCACTTT,CATSRDRARNSPLHF,-,TRBJ1-6,15,TRBV15,few
TGTGCCAGTAGTCTCGCTCTAGAATCCTACGAGCAGTACTTC,CASSLALESYEQYF,-,TRBJ2-7,14,TRBV19,-
TGCAGTGCTAGAGGGACAGGGCGGGCTGGCTACACCTTC,CSARGTGRAGYTF,TRBD1,TRBJ1-2,13,TRBV20-1,-
TGTGCCATCAGTGAGGCGGGGAGTACCAATGAGCAGTTCTTC,CAISEAGSTNEQFF,-,TRBJ2-1,14,TRBV10-3,-
TGTGCCAGCTCAGAGGGGTTACCCTACAATGAGCAGTTCTTC,CASSEGLPYNEQFF,-,TRBJ2-1,14,TRBV12-3/TRBV12-4,-
TGCGCCAGCAGCTCCGGTGGCCATCTAGCCAAAAACATTCAGTACTTC,CASSSGGHLAKNIQYF,-,TRBJ2-4,16,TRBV5-1,few
TGTGCCAGCAGTGAACAGGGTTTCGAGCAGTACTTC,CASSEQGFEQYF,-,TRBJ2-7,12,TRBV28,-